Sequencing of this TCR beta chain was carried out in a study of regulatory T cells in long-lasting Graves disease. According to the study, TCR beta libraries were built with iRepertoire HTBI primers and CDR3-region Arm-PCR. TCRdb passed the multiplex PCR reads through MiXCR, listing each CDR3 protein once. Among 410,000 or so distinct CDR3 sequences listed, 14% to 15% were seen once. Sample time point: newly diagnosed GD, antithyroid drugs for less than 3 months. Construction of the TCR library relied on RNA isolated from PBMCs. These data also featured in a second study, about T cells in Graves' hyperthyroidism and ophthalmopathy.

The input for sequencing was peripheral blood mononuclear cells (PBMCs), taken at new diagnosis, from a patient treated with antithyroid drugs. The receptor was isolated from a woman in her thirties with Graves disease.

The CDR3, as DNA: TGCAGCGTTGGAGCGGGAGGGAGCTACGAGCAGTACTTC. Protein product: CSVGAGGSYEQYF. This rearrangement joins TRBV29-1 to TRBJ2-7; 10 positions agree with TRBD2. Germline V gene data show CDR1 as SQVTM and CDR2 as ANQGSEA. V lost 4 bases and J lost 3; bases outside the gene matches: 3. The CDR3 spans 13 residues.